A selection of T cell receptor beta chains follows, all from one sample in a study of blood T cell repertoires in COVID-19. Sequencing used immunoSEQ multiplex PCR; TCRdb keeps in-frame clones, though not all of them. Found here are some 370,000 clones, 87% of them singletons; the top ten hold under 11%. Source material: peripheral blood. The receptors derive from a woman under 40 with COVID-19, enrolled during active disease. Both conserved end residues are part of each CDR3. The D gene is left open where the match is weak. Size values are once, few and many counts, or a class for expanded clones, and some rows have none.

j_gene,abundance,v_gene,d_gene,CDR3nt,CDR3aa
TRBJ1-2,once,TRBV19,.,TGTGCCAGTCAGTCATCCAGCTATGGCTACACCTTC,CASQSSSYGYTF
TRBJ2-2,.,TRBV5-1,TRBD1,TGCGCCAGCACCGGGACAGAATCTTCCGGGGAGCTGTTTTTT,CASTGTESSGELFF
TRBJ1-2,.,TRBV28,TRBD1,TGTGCCAGCAGTGAGTCGAGGCCCGGGACAGGGTATGGCTACACCTTC,CASSESRPGTGYGYTF
TRBJ2-7,.,TRBV3-1/TRBV3-2,TRBD1,TGTGCCAGCAGCCAGGCGGGACAGGGGATCCACGAGCAGTACTTC,CASSQAGQGIHEQYF
TRBJ1-1,.,TRBV6-6,.,TGTGCCAGCAGTTACGAGCCGGGAGGGACTGAAGCTTTCTTT,CASSYEPGGTEAFF
TRBJ2-7,.,TRBV5-8,TRBD2,TGTGCCAGCAGCTGGGGGGGAGCGGGAACCCCCTACGAGCAGTACTTC,CASSWGGAGTPYEQYF
TRBJ2-3,once,TRBV7-7,TRBD2,TGTGCTAGCAGCCCCGGGGGGGCGGAGGGCACAGATACGCAGTATTTT,CASSPGGAEGTDTQYF
TRBJ1-6,.,TRBV7-2,.,TGTGCCAGCAGCTTAGGGTCAGGTTATAATTCACCCCTCCACTTT,CASSLGSGYNSPLHF
TRBJ1-6,.,TRBV5-1,TRBD1,TGCGCCAGCAGCTTGCAGGGGACAGAAGGGTCACCCCTCCACTTT,CASSLQGTEGSPLHF
TRBJ2-7,.,TRBV6-6,.,TGTGCCAGCAGTTACTCTAGACCCGGAGACGAGCAGTACTTC,CASSYSRPGDEQYF
TRBJ1-6,.,TRBV4-1,.,TGCGCCAGCAGCCAAGATGAAGCAGGACTAAATTCACCCCTCCACTTT,CASSQDEAGLNSPLHF
TRBJ2-5,.,TRBV19,.,TGTGCCAGTAGTACCAAATTTCTCCGGGACACCCGCCAAGAGACCCAGTACTTC,CASSTKFLRDTRQETQYF